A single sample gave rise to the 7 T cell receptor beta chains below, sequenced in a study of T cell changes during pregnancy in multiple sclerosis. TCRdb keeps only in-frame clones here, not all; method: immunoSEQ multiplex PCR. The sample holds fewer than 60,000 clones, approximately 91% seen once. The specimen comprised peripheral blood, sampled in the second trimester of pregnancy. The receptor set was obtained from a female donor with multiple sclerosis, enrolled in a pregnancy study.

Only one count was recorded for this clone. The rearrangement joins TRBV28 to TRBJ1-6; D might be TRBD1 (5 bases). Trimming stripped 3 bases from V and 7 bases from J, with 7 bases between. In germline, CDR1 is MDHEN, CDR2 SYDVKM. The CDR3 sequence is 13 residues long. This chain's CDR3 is CASSFPGNSPLHF. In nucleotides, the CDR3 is TGTGCCAGCAGTTTCCCAGGGAATTCACCCCTCCACTTT.

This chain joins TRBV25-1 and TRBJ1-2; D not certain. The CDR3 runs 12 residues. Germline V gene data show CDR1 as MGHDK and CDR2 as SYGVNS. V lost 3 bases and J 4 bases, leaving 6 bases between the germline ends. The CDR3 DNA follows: TGTGCCAGCAGTGACCGGGGCTATGGCTACACCTTC. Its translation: CASSDRGYGYTF.

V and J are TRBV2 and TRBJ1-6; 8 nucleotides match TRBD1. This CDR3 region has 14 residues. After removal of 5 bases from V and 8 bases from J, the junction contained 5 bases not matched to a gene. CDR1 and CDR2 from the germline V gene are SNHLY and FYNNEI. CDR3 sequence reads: CASSLDRGDSPLHF. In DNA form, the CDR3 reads TGTGCCAGCAGTCTCGACAGGGGAGATTCACCCCTCCACTTT.

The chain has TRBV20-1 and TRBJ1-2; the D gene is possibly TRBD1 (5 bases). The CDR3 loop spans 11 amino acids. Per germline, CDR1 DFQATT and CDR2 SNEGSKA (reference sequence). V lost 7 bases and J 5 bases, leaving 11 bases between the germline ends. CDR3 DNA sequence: TGCAGTGTCGGGGGGATTTATGGCTACACCTTC. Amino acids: CSVGGIYGYTF.

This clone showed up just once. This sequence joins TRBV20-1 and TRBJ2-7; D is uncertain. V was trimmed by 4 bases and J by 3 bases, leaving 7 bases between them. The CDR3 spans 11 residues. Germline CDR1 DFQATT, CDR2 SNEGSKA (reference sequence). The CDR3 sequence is CSANRLYEQYF. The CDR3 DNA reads TGCAGTGCTAACCGACTCTACGAGCAGTACTTC.

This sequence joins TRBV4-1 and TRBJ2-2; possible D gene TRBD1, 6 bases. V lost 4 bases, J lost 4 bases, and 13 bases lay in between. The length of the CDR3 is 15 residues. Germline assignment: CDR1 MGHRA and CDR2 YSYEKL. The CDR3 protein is CASSPELGGTGELFF. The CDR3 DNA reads TGCGCCAGCAGCCCCGAACTAGGGGGCACCGGGGAGCTGTTTTTT.

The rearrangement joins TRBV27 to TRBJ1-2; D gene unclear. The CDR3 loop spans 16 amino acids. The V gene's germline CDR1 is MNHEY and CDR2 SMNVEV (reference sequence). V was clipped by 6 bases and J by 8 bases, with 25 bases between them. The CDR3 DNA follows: TGTGCCAGCAGCCCAATTGACACCCTTTTAGAACGAGGCTACACCTTC. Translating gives CASSPIDTLLERGYTF.